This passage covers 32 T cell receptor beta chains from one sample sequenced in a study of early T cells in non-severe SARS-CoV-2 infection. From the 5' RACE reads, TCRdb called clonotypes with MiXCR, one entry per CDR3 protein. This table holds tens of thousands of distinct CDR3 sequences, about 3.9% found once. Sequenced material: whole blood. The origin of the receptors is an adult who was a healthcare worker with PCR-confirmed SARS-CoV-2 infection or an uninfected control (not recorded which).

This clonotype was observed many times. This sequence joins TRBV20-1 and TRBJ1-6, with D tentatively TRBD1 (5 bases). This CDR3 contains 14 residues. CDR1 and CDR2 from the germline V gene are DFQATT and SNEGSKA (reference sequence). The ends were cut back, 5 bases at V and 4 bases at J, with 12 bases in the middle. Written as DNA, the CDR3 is TGCAGTGCTGGGGCGGTGTGGTATAATTCACCCCTCCACTTT. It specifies CSAGAVWYNSPLHF.

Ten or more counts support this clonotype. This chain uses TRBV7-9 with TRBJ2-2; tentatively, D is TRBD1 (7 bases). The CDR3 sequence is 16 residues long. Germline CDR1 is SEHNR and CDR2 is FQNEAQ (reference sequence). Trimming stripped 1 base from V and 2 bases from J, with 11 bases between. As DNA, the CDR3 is TGTGCCAGCAGCTTAGGGACAGGACTAAACACCGGGGAGCTGTTTTTT. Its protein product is CASSLGTGLNTGELFF.

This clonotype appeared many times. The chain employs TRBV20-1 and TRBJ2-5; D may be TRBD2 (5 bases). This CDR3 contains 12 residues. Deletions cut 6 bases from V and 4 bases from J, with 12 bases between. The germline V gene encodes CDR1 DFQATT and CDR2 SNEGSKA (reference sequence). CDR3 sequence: CSALGGSETQYF. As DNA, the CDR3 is TGCAGTGCCCTAGGAGGCTCAGAGACCCAGTACTTC.

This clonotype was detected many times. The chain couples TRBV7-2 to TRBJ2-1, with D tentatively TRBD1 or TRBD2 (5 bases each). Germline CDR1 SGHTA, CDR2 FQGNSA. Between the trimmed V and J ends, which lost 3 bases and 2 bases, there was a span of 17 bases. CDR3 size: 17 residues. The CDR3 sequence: CASSLGRARVTYNEQFF. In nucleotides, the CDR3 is TGTGCCAGCAGCTTGGGGCGGGCGAGGGTCACCTACAATGAGCAGTTCTTC. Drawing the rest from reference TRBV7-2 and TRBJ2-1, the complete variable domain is GAGVSQSPSNKVTEKGKDVELRCDPISGHTALYWYRQSLGQGLEFLIYFQGNSAPDKSGLPSDRFSAERTGGSVSTLTIQRTQQEDSAVYLCASSLGRARVTYNEQFFGPGTRLTVL.

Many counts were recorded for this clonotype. The CDR3 nucleotides read TGTGCCAGCAGCTTACATAGCTGGCGGGAGGGATCGAATACGCAGTATTTT. Encoded protein: CASSLHSWREGSNTQYF. This chain connects TRBV7-3 to TRBJ2-3, with 9 bases matching TRBD2. The CDR3 is 17 residues long. Germline lookup yields CDR1 SGHTA and CDR2 FQGTGA. V gave up 2 bases and J gave up 7 bases; unmatched junction bases: 13.

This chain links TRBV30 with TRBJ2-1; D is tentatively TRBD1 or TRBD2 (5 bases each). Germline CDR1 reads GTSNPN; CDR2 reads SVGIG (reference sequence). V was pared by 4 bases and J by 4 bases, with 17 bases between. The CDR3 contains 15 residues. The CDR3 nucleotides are TGTGCCTGGAACCAGAGGGGTACCCAATACAATGAGCAGTTCTTC. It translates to CAWNQRGTQYNEQFF.

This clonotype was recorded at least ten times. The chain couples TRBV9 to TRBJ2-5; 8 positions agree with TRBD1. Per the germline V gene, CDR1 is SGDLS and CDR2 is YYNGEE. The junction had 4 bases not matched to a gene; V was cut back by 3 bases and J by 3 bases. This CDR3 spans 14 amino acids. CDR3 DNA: TGTGCCAGCAGCGCCACGACAGGGGAAGAGACCCAGTACTTC. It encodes CASSATTGEETQYF. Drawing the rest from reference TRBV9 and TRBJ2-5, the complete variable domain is DSGVTQTPKHLITATGQRVTLRCSPRSGDLSVYWYQQSLDQGLQFLIQYYNGEERAKGNILERFSAQQFPDLHSELNLSSLELGDSALYFCASSATTGEETQYFGPGTRLLVL.

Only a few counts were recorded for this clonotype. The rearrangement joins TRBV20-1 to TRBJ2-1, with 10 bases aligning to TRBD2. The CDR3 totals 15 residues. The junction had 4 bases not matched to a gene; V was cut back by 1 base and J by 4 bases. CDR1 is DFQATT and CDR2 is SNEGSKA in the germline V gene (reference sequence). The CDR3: CSARVGSGGYNEQFF. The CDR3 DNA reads TGCAGTGCTAGAGTGGGTAGCGGGGGGTACAATGAGCAGTTCTTC.

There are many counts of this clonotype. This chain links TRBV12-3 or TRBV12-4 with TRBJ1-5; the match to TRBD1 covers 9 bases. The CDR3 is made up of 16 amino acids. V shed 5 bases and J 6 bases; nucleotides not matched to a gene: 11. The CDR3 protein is CASSARTGDAGQPQHF. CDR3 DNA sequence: TGTGCCAGCAGTGCCAGGACAGGGGATGCCGGTCAGCCCCAGCATTTT.

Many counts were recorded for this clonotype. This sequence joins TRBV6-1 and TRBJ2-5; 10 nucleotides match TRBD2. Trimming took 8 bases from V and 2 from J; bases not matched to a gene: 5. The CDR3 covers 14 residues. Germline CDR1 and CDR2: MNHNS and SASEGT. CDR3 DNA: TGTGCCAGCCGGCTAGCGGGAGCTCAAGAGACCCAGTACTTC. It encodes CASRLAGAQETQYF.

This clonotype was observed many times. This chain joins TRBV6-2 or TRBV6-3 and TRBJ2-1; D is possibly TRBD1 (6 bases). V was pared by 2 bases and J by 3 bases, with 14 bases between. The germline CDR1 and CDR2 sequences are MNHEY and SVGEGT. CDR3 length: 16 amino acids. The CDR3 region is CASSYGGGAFYNEQFF. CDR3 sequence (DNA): TGTGCCAGCAGTTACGGTGGGGGCGCATTCTACAATGAGCAGTTCTTC.

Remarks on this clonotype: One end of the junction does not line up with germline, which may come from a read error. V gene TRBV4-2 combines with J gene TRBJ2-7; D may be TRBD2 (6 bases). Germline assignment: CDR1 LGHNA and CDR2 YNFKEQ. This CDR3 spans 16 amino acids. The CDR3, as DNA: TGTGTCAGCAGCCACGCCGGAGGGCCCCCCACCTACGAGCAGTACTTC. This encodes CVSSHAGGPPTYEQYF.

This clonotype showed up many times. In DNA, the CDR3 is TGTGCCAGCAGCTTGGAACAGATCACCGGGGAGCTGTTTTTT. Its translation: CASSLEQITGELFF. The chain carries TRBV5-4 and TRBJ2-2; D remains ambiguous. V lost 0 bases and J lost 4, with 7 bases in between. The CDR3 covers 14 residues. Germline CDR1 SGHNT, CDR2 YYREEE (reference sequence). The complete variable domain, with remaining parts taken from reference TRBV5-4 and TRBJ2-2, reads ETGVTQSPTHLIKTRGQQVTLRCSSQSGHNTVSWYQQALGQGPQFIFQYYREEENGRGNFPPRFSGLQFPNYSSELNVNALELDDSALYLCASSLEQITGELFFGEGSRLTVL.

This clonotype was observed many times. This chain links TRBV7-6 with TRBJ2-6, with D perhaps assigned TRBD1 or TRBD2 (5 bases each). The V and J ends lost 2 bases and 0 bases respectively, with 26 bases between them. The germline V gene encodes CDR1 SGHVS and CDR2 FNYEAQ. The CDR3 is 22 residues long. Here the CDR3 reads CASSLSEPYPGPYFSGANVLTF. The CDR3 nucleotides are TGTGCCAGCAGCTTAAGCGAGCCCTACCCGGGACCTTACTTCTCTGGGGCCAACGTCCTGACTTTC.

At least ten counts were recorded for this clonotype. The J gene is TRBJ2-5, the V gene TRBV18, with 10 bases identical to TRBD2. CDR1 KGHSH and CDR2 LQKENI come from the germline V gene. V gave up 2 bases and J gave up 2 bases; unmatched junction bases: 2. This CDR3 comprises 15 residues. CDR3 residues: CASSPSSGGQETQYF. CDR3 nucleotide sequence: TGTGCCAGCTCACCATCTAGCGGGGGACAAGAGACCCAGTACTTC.

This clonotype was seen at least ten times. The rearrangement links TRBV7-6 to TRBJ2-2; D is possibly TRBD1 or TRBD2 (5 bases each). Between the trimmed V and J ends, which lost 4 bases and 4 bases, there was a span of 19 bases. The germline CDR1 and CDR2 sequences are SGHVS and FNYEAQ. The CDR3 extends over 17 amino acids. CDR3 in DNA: TGTGCCAGCAGCTCCCAGGGTCAGCGGCGACTCACCGGGGAGCTGTTTTTT. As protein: CASSSQGQRRLTGELFF. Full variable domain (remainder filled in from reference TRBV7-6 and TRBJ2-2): GAGVSQSPRYKVTKRGQDVALRCDPISGHVSLYWYRQALGQGPEFLTYFNYEAQQDKSGLPNDRFSAERPEGSISTLTIQRTEQRDSAMYRCASSSQGQRRLTGELFFGEGSRLTVL.

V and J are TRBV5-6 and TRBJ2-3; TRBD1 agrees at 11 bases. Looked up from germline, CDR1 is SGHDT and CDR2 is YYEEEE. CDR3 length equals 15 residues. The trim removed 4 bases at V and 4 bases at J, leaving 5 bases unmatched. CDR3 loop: CASSRTGGMADTQYF. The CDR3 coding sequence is TGTGCCAGCAGCCGGACAGGGGGCATGGCAGATACGCAGTATTTT.

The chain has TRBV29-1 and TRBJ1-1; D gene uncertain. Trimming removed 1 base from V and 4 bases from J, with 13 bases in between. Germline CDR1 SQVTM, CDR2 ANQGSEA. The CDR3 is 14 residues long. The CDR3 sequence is CSVEAIMGSTEAFF. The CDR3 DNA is TGCAGCGTTGAAGCCATTATGGGGAGCACTGAAGCTTTCTTT. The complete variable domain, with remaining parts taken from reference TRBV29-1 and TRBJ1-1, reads SAVISQKPSRDICQRGTSLTIQCQVDSQVTMMFWYRQQPGQSLTLIATANQGSEATYESGFVIDKFPISRPNLTFSTLTVSNMSPEDSSIYLCSVEAIMGSTEAFFGQGTRLTVV.

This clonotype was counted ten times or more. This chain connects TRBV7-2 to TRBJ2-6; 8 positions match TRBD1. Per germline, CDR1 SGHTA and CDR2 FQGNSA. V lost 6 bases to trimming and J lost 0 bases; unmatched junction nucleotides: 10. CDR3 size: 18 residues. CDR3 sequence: CASRRWTGLSSGANVLTF. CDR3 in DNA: TGTGCCAGCAGGCGCTGGACAGGGCTCAGCTCTGGGGCCAACGTCCTGACTTTC.

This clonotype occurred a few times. Here the CDR3 reads CSARRASGRTDTQYF. The DNA for the CDR3 is TGCAGTGCTAGGAGGGCTAGCGGGAGAACAGATACGCAGTATTTT. The chain combines TRBV20-1 with TRBJ2-3; 10 bases line up with TRBD2. Germline lookup yields CDR1 DFQATT and CDR2 SNEGSKA (reference sequence). The CDR3 is 15 residues long. Germline trimming cut 3 bases from V and 3 bases from J; bases unmatched to any gene: 6.

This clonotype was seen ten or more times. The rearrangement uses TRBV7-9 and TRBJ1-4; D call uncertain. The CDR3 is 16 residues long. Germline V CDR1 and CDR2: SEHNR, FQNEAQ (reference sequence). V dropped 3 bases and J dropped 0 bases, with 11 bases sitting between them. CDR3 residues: CASSFVSPSTNEKLFF. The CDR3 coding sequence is TGTGCCAGCAGCTTCGTCAGCCCCTCAACTAATGAAAAACTGTTTTTT.

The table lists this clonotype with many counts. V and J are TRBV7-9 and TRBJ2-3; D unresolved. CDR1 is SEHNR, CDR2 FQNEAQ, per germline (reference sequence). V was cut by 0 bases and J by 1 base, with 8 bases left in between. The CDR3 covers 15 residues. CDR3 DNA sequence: TGTGCCAGCAGCTTAGCCACGTCAGGCACAGATACGCAGTATTTT. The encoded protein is CASSLATSGTDTQYF.

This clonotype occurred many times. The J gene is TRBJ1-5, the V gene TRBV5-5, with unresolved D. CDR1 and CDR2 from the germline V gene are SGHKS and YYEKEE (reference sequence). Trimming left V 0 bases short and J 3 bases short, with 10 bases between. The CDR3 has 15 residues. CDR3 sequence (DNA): TGTGCCAGCAGCTTGGGAGGGATTGACAATCAGCCCCAGCATTTT. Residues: CASSLGGIDNQPQHF.

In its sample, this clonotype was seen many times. CDR3 loop: CATSGAHSQETQYF. The CDR3 DNA reads TGTGCCACCAGCGGAGCGCACAGCCAAGAGACCCAGTACTTC. This rearrangement joins TRBV24-1 to TRBJ2-5; no definite D call. Trimming pared 7 bases from V and 1 base from J, leaving 12 bases between. The CDR3 spans 14 residues. Germline V gives CDR1 KGHDR, CDR2 SFDVKD.

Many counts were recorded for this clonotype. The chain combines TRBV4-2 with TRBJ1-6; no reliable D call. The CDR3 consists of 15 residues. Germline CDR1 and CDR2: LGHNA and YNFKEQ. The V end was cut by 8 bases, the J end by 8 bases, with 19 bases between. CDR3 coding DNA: TGTGCCAGCTCTAAGGCCGCCGTTCTGGATTCACCCCTCCACTTT. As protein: CASSKAAVLDSPLHF.

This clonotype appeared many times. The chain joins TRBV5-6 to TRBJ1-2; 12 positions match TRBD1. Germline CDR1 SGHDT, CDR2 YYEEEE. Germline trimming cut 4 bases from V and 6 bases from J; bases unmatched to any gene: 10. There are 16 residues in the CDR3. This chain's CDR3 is CASSPGQGARLHGYTF. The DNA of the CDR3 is TGTGCCAGCAGCCCGGGACAGGGGGCTCGCTTACATGGCTACACCTTC.

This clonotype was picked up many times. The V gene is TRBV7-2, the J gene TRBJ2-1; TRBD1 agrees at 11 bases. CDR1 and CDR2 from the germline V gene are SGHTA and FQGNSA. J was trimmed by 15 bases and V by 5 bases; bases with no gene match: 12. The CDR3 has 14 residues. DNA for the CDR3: TGTGCCAGCAGCGATGGACAGGGGGCACTCATTTCGTTCTTC. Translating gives CASSDGQGALISFF.

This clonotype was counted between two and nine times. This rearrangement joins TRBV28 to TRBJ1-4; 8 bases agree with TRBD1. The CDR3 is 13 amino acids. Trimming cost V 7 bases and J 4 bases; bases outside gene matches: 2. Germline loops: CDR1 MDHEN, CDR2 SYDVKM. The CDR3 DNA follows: TGTGCCAGCAAAACAGGGGGTAATGAAAAACTGTTTTTT. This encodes CASKTGGNEKLFF. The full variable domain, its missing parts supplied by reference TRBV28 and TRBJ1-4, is DVKVTQSSRYLVKRTGEKVFLECVQDMDHENMFWYRQDPGLGLRLIYFSYDVKMKEKGDIPEGYSVSREKKERFSLILESASTNQTSMYLCASKTGGNEKLFFGSGTQLSVL.

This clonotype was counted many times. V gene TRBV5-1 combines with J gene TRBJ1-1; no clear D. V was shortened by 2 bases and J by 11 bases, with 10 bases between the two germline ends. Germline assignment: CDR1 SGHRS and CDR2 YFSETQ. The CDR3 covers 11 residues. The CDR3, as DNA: TGCGCCAGCAGCTTCTCCGGTCGGGCTTTCTTT. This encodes CASSFSGRAFF.

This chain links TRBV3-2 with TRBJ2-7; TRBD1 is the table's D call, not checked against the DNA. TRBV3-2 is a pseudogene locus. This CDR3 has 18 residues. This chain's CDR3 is CASSQGYGGTGTPYEQYF. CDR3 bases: TGTGCCAGCAGTCAAGGGTACGGCGGGACAGGGACCCCCTACGAGCAGTACTTC.

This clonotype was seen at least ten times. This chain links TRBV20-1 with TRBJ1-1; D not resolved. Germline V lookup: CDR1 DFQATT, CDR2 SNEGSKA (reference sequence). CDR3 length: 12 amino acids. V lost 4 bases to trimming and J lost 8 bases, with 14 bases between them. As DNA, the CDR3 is TGCAGTGCTAAGAGGGTTCTGACCGAAGCTTTCTTT. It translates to CSAKRVLTEAFF.

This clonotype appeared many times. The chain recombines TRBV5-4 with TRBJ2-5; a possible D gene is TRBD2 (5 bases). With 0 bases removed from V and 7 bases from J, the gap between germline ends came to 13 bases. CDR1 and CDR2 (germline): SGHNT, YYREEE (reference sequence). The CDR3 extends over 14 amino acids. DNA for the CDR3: TGTGCCAGCAGCTTGGGTAGCCCGGGGTCGACCCAGTACTTC. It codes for CASSLGSPGSTQYF.